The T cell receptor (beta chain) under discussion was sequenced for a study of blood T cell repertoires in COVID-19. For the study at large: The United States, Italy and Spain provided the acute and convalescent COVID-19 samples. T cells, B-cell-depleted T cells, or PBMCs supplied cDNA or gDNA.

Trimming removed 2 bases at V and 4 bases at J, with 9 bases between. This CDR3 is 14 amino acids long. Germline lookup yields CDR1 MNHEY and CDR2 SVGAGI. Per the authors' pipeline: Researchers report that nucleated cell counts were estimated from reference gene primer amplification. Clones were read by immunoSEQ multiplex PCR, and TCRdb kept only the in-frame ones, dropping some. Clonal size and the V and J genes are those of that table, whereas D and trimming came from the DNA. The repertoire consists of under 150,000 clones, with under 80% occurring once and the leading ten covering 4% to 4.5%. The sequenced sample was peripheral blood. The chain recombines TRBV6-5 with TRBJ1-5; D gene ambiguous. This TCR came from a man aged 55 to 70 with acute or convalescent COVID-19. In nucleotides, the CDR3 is TGTGCCAGCAGTTACGATAGCGGGAATCAGCCCCAGCATTTT. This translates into CASSYDSGNQPQHF.